The rows below give T cell receptor beta chains drawn from one sample of a study of response to subunit inactivated influenza vaccine. MiXCR, applied by TCRdb to the RT-PCR reads, yields one record per CDR3 protein. This table has about 780,000 distinct CDR3 sequences, less than 20% appearing once. The specimen was PBMCs from blood, collected around 5 days after vaccination. The receptors come from a man in his forties or fifties who received an inactivated influenza vaccine. CDR3s include the opening cysteine and the closing phenylalanine or tryptophan. The D gene is left open where the match is weak. Only some rows state a clone size, as once, few, many or a class for expanded clones.

d_call	clone_size	v_call	j_call	cdr3_aa	cdr3_nt
-	-	TRBV18	TRBJ2-1	CASSPQNNEQFF	TGTGCCAGCTCACCGCAGAACAATGAGCAGTTCTTC
TRBD2	few	TRBV6-2/TRBV6-3	TRBJ2-7	CASSWAGTSVYEQYF	TGTGCCAGCAGTTGGGCCGGGACTAGCGTATACGAGCAGTACTTC
-	few	TRBV29-1	TRBJ2-7	CSVRGMRYDEQYF	TGCAGCGTCCGCGGAATGCGGTACGACGAGCAGTACTTC
TRBD2	-	TRBV3-1	TRBJ2-1	CASSQGGTEQFF	TGTGCCAGCAGCCAGGGAGGGACTGAGCAGTTCTTC
TRBD2	many	TRBV20-1	TRBJ2-5	CSAESAGTRIQETQYF	TGCAGTGCCGAATCTGCCGGGACTAGGATACAAGAGACCCAGTACTTC
-	few	TRBV4-1	TRBJ2-5	CASSQGRGGETQYF	TGCGCCAGCAGCCAAGGAAGGGGGGGAGAGACCCAGTACTTC
-	few	TRBV7-2	TRBJ2-6	CASSLVGGDGANVLTF	TGTGCCAGCAGCTTAGTAGGAGGGGATGGGGCCAACGTCCTGACTTTC
-	few	TRBV4-3	TRBJ1-2	CASSQDQTDRLFGGYTF	TGCGCCAGCAGCCAAGATCAAACGGACAGACTTTTTGGTGGCTACACCTTC
-	-	TRBV4-1	TRBJ2-1	CASSQEITREEQFF	TGCGCCAGCAGCCAAGAGATTACGAGAGAGGAGCAGTTCTTC
TRBD1	few	TRBV5-1	TRBJ2-7	CASSLGQGVKQEQYF	TGCGCCAGCAGCTTGGGACAGGGGGTGAAACAGGAGCAGTACTTC
-	-	TRBV20-1	TRBJ1-6	CSATYRGRYNNSPLHF	TGCAGTGCTACATACCGGGGGCGATACAATAATTCACCCCTCCACTTT
-	many	TRBV12-3/TRBV12-4	TRBJ2-7	CASSLAPGDTYEQYF	TGTGCCAGCAGTTTAGCGCCAGGGGACACCTACGAGCAGTACTTC
-	-	TRBV24-1	TRBJ2-3	CATSDWGTDTQYF	TGTGCCACCAGTGATTGGGGCACAGATACGCAGTATTTT
TRBD2	few	TRBV11-1	TRBJ2-1	CASSFPLAGGNSYNEQFF	TGTGCCAGCAGCTTTCCGCTAGCGGGGGGCAACTCCTACAATGAGCAGTTCTTC
-	-	TRBV20-1	TRBJ2-7	CSASEDSYEQYF	TGCAGTGCTAGCGAGGACTCCTACGAGCAGTACTTC
-	few	TRBV11-2	TRBJ2-1	CASSSSHGTHNEQFF	TGTGCCAGCAGCTCGTCCCATGGGACTCACAATGAGCAGTTCTTC
-	-	TRBV15	TRBJ2-7	CATSPSHQGRRYF	TGTGCCACCAGCCCGTCGCATCAGGGAAGAAGGTACTTC